The T cell receptor (beta chain) under discussion was sequenced for a study of T cells in Graves' hyperthyroidism and ophthalmopathy. Points from the study as a whole: Most expanded thyroid clonotypes above 0.001 also appeared in blood.

The CDR3 is 13 amino acids. In germline, CDR1 is DFQATT, CDR2 SNEGSKA (reference sequence). Trimming removed 5 bases from V and 7 bases from J, with 15 bases in between. Amplification yielded TCR beta CDR3 regions, with RNA transcripts as the source. HTBI primers were the set used in a first-round RT-PCR of the TCR CDR3. TCRdb reprocessed the multiplex PCR reads with MiXCR, giving one entry per CDR3 protein. This sample carries 350,000 to 450,000 distinct CDR3 sequences, approximately 13% of them seen once, and the ten largest clones take more than 9.5%. This clonotype was detected ten times or more. The antigen remains unidentified. Using around 10 ml of fresh peripheral blood, PBMCs were prepared.

The chain couples TRBV20-1 to TRBJ2-4; D ambiguous. The sequenced material came from blood. This clonotype was obtained from a woman aged 55-70 years with Graves' hyperthyroidism. The CDR3 bases are TGCAGTGCTGCCCCGCCGGAAGGGAACATTCAGTACTTC. It yields the protein CSAAPPEGNIQYF.